This TCR beta chain derives from a study of identical twins. General study results and limits: Sharing of beta out-of-frame sequences by twins showed a weaker excess.

TCRdb reanalysed the 5' RACE reads using MiXCR and keeps one entry per CDR3 protein. The sample includes 400,000 to 600,000 distinct CDR3 sequences, 20% to 25% of them seen just once. Trimming took off 0 bases at V and 8 bases at J, with 16 bases between the two ends. CDR3 size: 15 residues. Per germline, CDR1 LNHNV and CDR2 YYDKDF (reference sequence). On this clonotype: Its antigen is unknown.

Every donor was a healthy Caucasian. This same sample was also taken into another study, of yellow fever vaccine responses in identical twins.

Sequencing input: CD4+ T cells sorted from blood. This sequence was found in a woman between 18 and 30 years old in good health. The rearrangement links TRBV15 to TRBJ1-2; D perhaps matches TRBD1 (6 bases). The CDR3 DNA is TGTGCCACCAGCAGAGATACAGGGAGGGCGGGCGGCTACACCTTC. It is translated as CATSRDTGRAGGYTF.